One and the same sample provided the 27 T cell receptor beta chains below, sequenced in a study of OX40 agonist ivuxolimab in advanced cancers. TCRdb keeps only in-frame clones here, not all; method: immunoSEQ multiplex PCR. The data show around 100,000 clones, 90% seen once. The source material was CD4+ or CD8+ T cells sorted from blood, sampled in a trial of the OX40 agonist ivuxolimab. The receptor set was obtained from an adult with an advanced solid tumor such as melanoma, head and neck, liver or kidney cancer.

This rearrangement joins TRBV18 to TRBJ2-3; 11 bases agree with TRBD2. V dropped 1 base and J dropped 4; count of bases not matched to a gene: 10. The CDR3 length is 18 residues. Germline V CDR1 and CDR2: KGHSH, LQKENI. CDR3 region: CASSPLPSGGLGADTQYF. CDR3 coding DNA: TGTGCCAGCTCACCACTCCCTAGCGGGGGGCTGGGGGCAGATACGCAGTATTTT.

CDR3 in DNA: TGCGCCAGCAGCCCCGGGGTTGGCACTGAAGCTTTCTTT. It yields the protein CASSPGVGTEAFF. The chain employs TRBV5-1 and TRBJ1-1; D is undetermined. V was shortened by 4 bases and J by 4 bases, with 11 bases between the two germline ends. Germline lookup yields CDR1 SGHRS and CDR2 YFSETQ. The CDR3 consists of 13 residues.

The rearrangement uses TRBV19 and TRBJ1-1; D gene unclear. Germline assignment: CDR1 LNHDA and CDR2 SQIVND (reference sequence). The CDR3 sequence is 12 residues long. V lost 2 bases, J lost 7 bases, and 8 bases lay in between. The CDR3 region is CASSIIGGEAFF. DNA for the CDR3: TGTGCCAGTAGTATAATCGGAGGTGAAGCTTTCTTT.

The chain combines TRBV2 with TRBJ2-7; TRBD2 agrees at 9 bases. The CDR3 is 16 amino acids. Germline-derived CDR1 and CDR2 are SNHLY and FYNNEI. Unmatched junction bases numbered 11, after V lost 1 base and J lost 7 bases. CDR3 coding DNA: TGTGCCAGCAGTGAAGGAGGGGGAATAGCGGGGGAAGAGCAGTACTTC. Its protein product is CASSEGGGIAGEEQYF.

In its sample, this clone was seen a few times. The rearrangement uses TRBV2 and TRBJ1-6; 10 bases line up with TRBD1. The CDR3 length is 13 residues. The germline CDR1 and CDR2 sequences are SNHLY and FYNNEI. The junction had 8 bases not matched to a gene; V was cut back by 11 bases and J by 10 bases. For the CDR3, the DNA is TGTGCCGGCCAGGGGACAGGGGCATCACCCCTCCACTTT. Protein sequence: CAGQGTGASPLHF.

The J gene is TRBJ1-1, the V gene TRBV9; D might be TRBD1 (6 bases). Looked up from germline, CDR1 is SGDLS and CDR2 is YYNGEE. V lost 0 bases and J 3 bases, leaving 12 bases between the germline ends. This CDR3 has 15 residues. CDR3 amino acids: CASSVGHRGYTEAFF. The CDR3 DNA sequence: TGTGCCAGCAGCGTAGGGCATAGGGGGTACACTGAAGCTTTCTTT.

The chain links TRBV7-9 to TRBJ1-2; 7 nucleotides agree with TRBD1. Germline-derived CDR1 and CDR2 are SEHNR and FQNEAQ (reference sequence). The junction had 12 bases not matched to a gene; V was cut back by 5 bases and J by 6 bases. This CDR3 has 15 amino acids. The CDR3 region has the DNA TGTGCCAGCAGCCCCCGGACAGGCCGGAGGGATGGCTACACCTTC. The encoded protein is CASSPRTGRRDGYTF.

The chain carries TRBV4-2 and TRBJ2-5; 9 positions match TRBD1. The J call is doubtful: the DNA matches TRBJ2-7 better. The CDR3 is made up of 15 amino acids. The germline gives CDR1 LGHNA, CDR2 YNFKEQ. In DNA, the CDR3 is TGTGCCAGCAGCCAAACAGGGGGCACAATTTACGAGCAGTACTTC. Its protein is CASSQTGGTIYEQYF.

V is TRBV10-3 and J is TRBJ2-1; D may correspond to TRBD1 or TRBD2 (5 bases each). This CDR3 contains 15 residues. The V end was cut by 7 bases, the J end by 4 bases, with 17 bases between. Germline V gene sequence: CDR1 ENHRY, CDR2 SYGVKD. The DNA for the CDR3 is TGTGCCATCACGACAACAGGTGGGGGTTACAATGAGCAGTTCTTC. Its protein is CAITTTGGGYNEQFF.

The chain is built from TRBV7-9 and TRBJ2-1, with 9 bases that match TRBD2. Germline CDR1 and CDR2: SEHNR and FQNEAQ (reference sequence). The CDR3 spans 15 residues. Losses at the gene ends were 5 bases for V and 6 bases for J; bases not matched to a gene: 8. The CDR3 reads CASSPPGLATNEQFF. Here the CDR3 DNA reads TGTGCCAGCAGCCCCCCGGGACTAGCAACCAATGAGCAGTTCTTC.

The chain carries TRBV5-1 and TRBJ2-3, with 8 bases fitting TRBD1. The V gene's germline CDR1 is SGHRS and CDR2 YFSETQ. The V segment lost 4 bases and the J segment 0 bases; nucleotides outside the gene matches: 4. The CDR3 is made up of 15 amino acids. The CDR3 coding sequence is TGCGCCAGCAGCCGAAGGACAGGGAGCACAGATACGCAGTATTTT. The encoded protein is CASSRRTGSTDTQYF.

The genes are TRBV2 and TRBJ2-1; D gene unclear. The germline gives CDR1 SNHLY, CDR2 FYNNEI. The V and J ends lost 6 bases and 3 bases respectively, with 15 bases between them. The CDR3 has 15 amino acids. The CDR3 DNA is TGTGCCAGCAGCCAACTGGCTCTGGTCTACAATGAGCAGTTCTTC. It translates to CASSQLALVYNEQFF.

This clone has more than one count but fewer than ten. The chain has TRBV2 and TRBJ1-1, with D hard to call. The CDR3 sequence is 14 residues long. Germline CDR1 SNHLY, CDR2 FYNNEI. Trimming took off 6 bases at V and 1 base at J, with 12 bases between the two ends. This CDR3 reads CASRPGPPNTEAFF. CDR3 in DNA: TGTGCCAGCAGGCCCGGACCGCCGAACACTGAAGCTTTCTTT.

This chain links TRBV19 with TRBJ1-1; D is possibly TRBD1 (6 bases). The CDR3 covers 18 residues. Trimming stripped 3 bases from V and 1 base from J, with 21 bases between. Germline V gene lookup returns CDR1 LNHDA and CDR2 SQIVND (reference sequence). CDR3 sequence reads: CASSMGGRGARWNTEAFF. CDR3 sequence (DNA): TGTGCCAGTAGTATGGGGGGCCGGGGGGCCCGGTGGAACACTGAAGCTTTCTTT.

The V gene is TRBV6-1, the J gene TRBJ1-4, with 9 bases matching TRBD1. Per germline, CDR1 MNHNS and CDR2 SASEGT. CDR3 length: 14 residues. J gave up 5 bases and V 6 bases, and 4 bases lay outside the gene matches. CDR3 residues: CASRGQGGNEKLFF. The DNA for the CDR3 is TGTGCCAGCAGGGGACAGGGAGGGAATGAAAAACTGTTTTTT.

The chain has TRBV10-3 and TRBJ2-1; possibly TRBD1 for D (6 bases). This CDR3 has 16 amino acids. Germline V gene sequence: CDR1 ENHRY, CDR2 SYGVKD. Trimming cost V 4 bases and J 0 bases, with 13 bases left between them. The CDR3 DNA reads TGTGCCATCAGTGCATCGAGGGACAACTCCTACAATGAGCAGTTCTTC. Its protein product is CAISASRDNSYNEQFF.

The chain recombines TRBV5-8 with TRBJ2-3; D unclear. The CDR3 runs 15 residues. Trimming pared 0 bases from V and 1 base from J, leaving 9 bases between. Germline-derived CDR1 and CDR2 are SGHTS and YDEGEE. The CDR3 sequence: CASSLGQRGTDTQYF. DNA for the CDR3: TGTGCCAGCAGCTTGGGGCAGAGAGGCACAGATACGCAGTATTTT.

CDR3 DNA sequence: TGTGCCAGCAGTTTTCCTAACGTCCACGAGCAGTACTTC. Translated, it gives CASSFPNVHEQYF. The V and J genes are TRBV28 and TRBJ2-7; D call uncertain. Germline lookup yields CDR1 MDHEN and CDR2 SYDVKM. The CDR3 has 13 amino acids. V was shortened by 3 bases and J by 5 bases, with 11 bases between the two germline ends.

A note on this clone: At the DNA level, this CDR3 is encoded by other sequences in the same sample as well. The chain couples TRBV6-1 to TRBJ2-5; no definite D call. Trimming removed 2 bases at V and 3 bases at J, with 4 bases between. The CDR3 contains 12 residues. Germline V gene lookup returns CDR1 MNHNS and CDR2 SASEGT. DNA for the CDR3: TGTGCCAGCAGTGAAAGGGAAGAGACCCAGTACTTC. This translates into CASSEREETQYF.

The chain is built from TRBV29-1 and TRBJ2-7; D perhaps matches TRBD2 (6 bases). From germline, CDR1 is SQVTM and CDR2 ANQGSEA. There are 15 residues in the CDR3. The V and J ends lost 4 bases and 0 bases respectively, with 16 bases between them. CDR3 DNA: TGCAGCGTTGTGGGGGGAAACCCCGGCTCCTACGAGCAGTACTTC. Translation: CSVVGGNPGSYEQYF.

The rearrangement uses TRBV9 and TRBJ2-3; D is unclear. With 1 base removed from V and 1 base from J, the gap between germline ends came to 10 bases. This CDR3 has 15 amino acids. CDR1 and CDR2 from the germline V gene are SGDLS and YYNGEE. The CDR3 protein is CASSVFGQGTDTQYF. The CDR3 DNA follows: TGTGCCAGCAGCGTATTTGGCCAGGGCACAGATACGCAGTATTTT.

The chain uses TRBV2 and TRBJ2-5, with 8 bases fitting TRBD2. Per the germline V gene, CDR1 is SNHLY and CDR2 is FYNNEI. J gave up 9 bases and V 3 bases, and 0 bases lay outside the gene matches. This CDR3 comprises 11 residues. This CDR3 reads CASSEREAQYF. DNA of the CDR3: TGTGCCAGCAGTGAGCGGGAGGCCCAGTACTTC.

This chain links TRBV30 with TRBJ2-7, with 7 bases lining up with TRBD1. The CDR3 runs to 13 residues. Germline V CDR1 and CDR2: GTSNPN, SVGIG (reference sequence). Trimming cost V 2 bases and J 7 bases; bases outside gene matches: 8. CDR3 loop: CAWSNRQGTEQYF. The CDR3 DNA reads TGTGCCTGGAGTAATAGACAGGGTACAGAGCAGTACTTC.

The chain couples TRBV6-1 to TRBJ2-7; 7 bases align to TRBD1. Per germline, CDR1 MNHNS and CDR2 SASEGT. The CDR3 consists of 14 residues. J lost 0 bases, V lost 7 bases, and 6 bases had no gene match. CDR3 sequence (DNA): TGTGCCAGCACGGACAGGTTAGGCTCCTACGAGCAGTACTTC. It is translated as CASTDRLGSYEQYF.

The rearrangement uses TRBV9 and TRBJ2-7; D is uncertain. This CDR3 has 13 residues. Germline CDR1 SGDLS, CDR2 YYNGEE. V was cut by 3 bases and J by 6 bases, with 13 bases left in between. Here the CDR3 DNA reads TGTGCCAGCAGCGCCTTAGGAAAAGGCGAGCAGTACTTC. Residues: CASSALGKGEQYF.

CDR3 protein: CASSGGFQETQYF. In DNA form, the CDR3 reads TGTGCCAGCAGTGGGGGGTTCCAAGAGACCCAGTACTTC. The chain combines TRBV2 with TRBJ2-5; D is perhaps TRBD1 or TRBD2 (5 bases each). Trimming stripped 4 bases from V and 1 base from J, with 7 bases between. Germline values: CDR1 SNHLY, CDR2 FYNNEI. This CDR3 comprises 13 residues. The entire variable domain, with the rest obtained from reference TRBV2 and TRBJ2-5, is as follows: EPEVTQTPSHQVTQMGQEVILRCVPISNHLYFYWYRQILGQKVEFLVSFYNNEISEKSEIFDDQFSVERPDGSNFTLKIRSTKLEDSAMYFCASSGGFQETQYFGPGTRLLVL.

The chain couples TRBV27 to TRBJ2-7, with 7 bases lining up with TRBD2. Trimming removed 4 bases from V and 6 bases from J; junction bases left unmatched: 15. This CDR3 region has 16 residues. CDR1 is MNHEY, CDR2 SMNVEV, per germline (reference sequence). The CDR3 region has the DNA TGTGCCAGCAGTTGGGTATCCGGGACTACCCCTATCGAGCAGTACTTC. As protein: CASSWVSGTTPIEQYF.